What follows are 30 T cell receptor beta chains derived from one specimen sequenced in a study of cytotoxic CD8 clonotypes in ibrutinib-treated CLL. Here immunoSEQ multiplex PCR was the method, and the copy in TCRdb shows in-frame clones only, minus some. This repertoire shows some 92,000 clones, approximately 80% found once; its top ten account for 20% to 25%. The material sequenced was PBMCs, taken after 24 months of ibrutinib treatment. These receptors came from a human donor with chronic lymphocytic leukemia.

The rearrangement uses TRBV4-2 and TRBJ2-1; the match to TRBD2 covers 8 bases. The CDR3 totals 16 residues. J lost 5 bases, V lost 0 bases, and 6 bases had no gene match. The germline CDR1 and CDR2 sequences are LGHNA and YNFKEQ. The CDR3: CASSQEGSGTNNEQFF. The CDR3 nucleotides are TGTGCCAGCAGCCAAGAGGGTAGCGGGACAAACAATGAGCAGTTCTTC.

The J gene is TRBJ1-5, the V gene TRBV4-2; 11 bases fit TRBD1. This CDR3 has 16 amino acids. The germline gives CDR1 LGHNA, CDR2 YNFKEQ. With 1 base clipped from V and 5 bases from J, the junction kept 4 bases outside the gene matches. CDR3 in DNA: TGTGCCAGCAGCCAAGTTGGACAGGGGGCTGATCAGCCCCAGCATTTT. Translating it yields CASSQVGQGADQPQHF.

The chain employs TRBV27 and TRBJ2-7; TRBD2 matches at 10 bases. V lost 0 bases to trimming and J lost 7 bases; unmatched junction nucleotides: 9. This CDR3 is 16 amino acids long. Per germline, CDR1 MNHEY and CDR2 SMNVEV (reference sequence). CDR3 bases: TGTGCCAGCAGTTTATCAGAAGCGGGGGGGTTTGGAGAGCAGTACTTC. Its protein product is CASSLSEAGGFGEQYF.

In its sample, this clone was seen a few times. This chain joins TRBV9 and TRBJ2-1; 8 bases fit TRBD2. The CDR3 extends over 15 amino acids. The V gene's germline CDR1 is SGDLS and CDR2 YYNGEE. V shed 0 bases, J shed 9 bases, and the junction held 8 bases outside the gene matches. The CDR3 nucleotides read TGTGCCAGCAGCGTAGAGAGCGGGAGCGCGGTTGAGCAGTTCTTC. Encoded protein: CASSVESGSAVEQFF. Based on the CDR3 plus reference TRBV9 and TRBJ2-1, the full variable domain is DSGVTQTPKHLITATGQRVTLRCSPRSGDLSVYWYQQSLDQGLQFLIQYYNGEERAKGNILERFSAQQFPDLHSELNLSSLELGDSALYFCASSVESGSAVEQFFGPGTRLTVL.

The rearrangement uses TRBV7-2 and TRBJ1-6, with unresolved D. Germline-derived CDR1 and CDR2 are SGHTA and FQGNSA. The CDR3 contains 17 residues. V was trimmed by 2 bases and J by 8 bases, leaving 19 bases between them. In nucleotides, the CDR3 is TGTGCCAGCAGCTTAAAGTGGCCCCCCGATGATGATTCACCCCTCCACTTT. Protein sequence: CASSLKWPPDDDSPLHF.

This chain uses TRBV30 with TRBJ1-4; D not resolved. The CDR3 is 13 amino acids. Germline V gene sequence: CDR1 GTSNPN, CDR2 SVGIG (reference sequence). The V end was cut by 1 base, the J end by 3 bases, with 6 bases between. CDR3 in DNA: TGTGCCTGGAGTGGCGTCGCTAATGAAAAACTGTTTTTT. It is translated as CAWSGVANEKLFF.

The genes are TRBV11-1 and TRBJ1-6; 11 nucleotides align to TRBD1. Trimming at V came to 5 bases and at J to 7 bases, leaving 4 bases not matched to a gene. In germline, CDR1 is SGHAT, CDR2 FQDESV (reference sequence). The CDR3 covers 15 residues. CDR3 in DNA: TGTGCCAGCAGCCCGGACAGGGGGCGAAATTCACCCCTCCACTTT. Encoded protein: CASSPDRGRNSPLHF.

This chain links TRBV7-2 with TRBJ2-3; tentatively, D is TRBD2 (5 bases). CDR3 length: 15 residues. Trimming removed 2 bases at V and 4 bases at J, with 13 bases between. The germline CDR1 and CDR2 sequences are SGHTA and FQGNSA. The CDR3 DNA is TGTGCCAGCAGCTTAAGAGGGAGAGAGGCAGATACGCAGTATTTT. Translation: CASSLRGREADTQYF.

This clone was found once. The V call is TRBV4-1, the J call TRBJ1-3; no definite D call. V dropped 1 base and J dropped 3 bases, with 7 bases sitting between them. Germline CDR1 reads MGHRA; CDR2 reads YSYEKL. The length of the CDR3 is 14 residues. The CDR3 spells CASSQVGNGNTIYF. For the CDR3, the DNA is TGCGCCAGCAGCCAAGTGGGGAATGGAAACACCATATATTTT.

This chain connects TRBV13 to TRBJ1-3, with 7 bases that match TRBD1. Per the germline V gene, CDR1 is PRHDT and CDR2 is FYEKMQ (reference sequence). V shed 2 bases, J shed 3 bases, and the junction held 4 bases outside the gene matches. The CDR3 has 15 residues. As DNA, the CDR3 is TGTGCCAGCAGCTTAAAGGGGGCAGGTGGAAACACCATATATTTT. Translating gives CASSLKGAGGNTIYF.

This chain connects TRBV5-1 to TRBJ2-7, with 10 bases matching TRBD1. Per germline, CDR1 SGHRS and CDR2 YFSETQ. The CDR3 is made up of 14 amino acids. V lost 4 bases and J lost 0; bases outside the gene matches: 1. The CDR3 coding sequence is TGCGCCAGCAGCCGACAGGGGGCCTCCTACGAGCAGTACTTC. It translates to CASSRQGASYEQYF.

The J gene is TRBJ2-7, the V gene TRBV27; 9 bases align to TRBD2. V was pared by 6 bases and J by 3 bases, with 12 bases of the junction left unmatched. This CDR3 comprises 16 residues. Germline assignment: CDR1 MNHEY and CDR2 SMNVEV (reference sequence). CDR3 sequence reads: CASSPLAGKGVYEQYF. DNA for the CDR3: TGTGCCAGCAGCCCTCTAGCGGGGAAAGGAGTCTACGAGCAGTACTTC.

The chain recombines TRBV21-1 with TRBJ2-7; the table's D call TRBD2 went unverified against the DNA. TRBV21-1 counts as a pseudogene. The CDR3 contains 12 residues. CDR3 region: CASSPRLIRGYF. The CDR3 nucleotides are TGTGCCAGCAGCCCCCGACTCATCCGTGGGTACTTC.

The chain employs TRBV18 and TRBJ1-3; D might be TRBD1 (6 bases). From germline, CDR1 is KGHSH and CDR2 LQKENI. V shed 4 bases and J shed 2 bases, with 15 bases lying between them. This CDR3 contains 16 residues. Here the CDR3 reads CASSLASGGTGNTIYF. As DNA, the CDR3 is TGTGCCAGCTCACTCGCGTCGGGGGGCACTGGAAACACCATATATTTT.

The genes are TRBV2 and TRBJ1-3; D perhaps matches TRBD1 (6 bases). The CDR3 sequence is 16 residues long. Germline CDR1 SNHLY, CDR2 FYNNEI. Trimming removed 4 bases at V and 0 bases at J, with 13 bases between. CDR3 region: CASSAQDSYSGNTIYF. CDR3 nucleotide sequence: TGTGCCAGCAGTGCCCAGGACAGTTACTCTGGAAACACCATATATTTT.

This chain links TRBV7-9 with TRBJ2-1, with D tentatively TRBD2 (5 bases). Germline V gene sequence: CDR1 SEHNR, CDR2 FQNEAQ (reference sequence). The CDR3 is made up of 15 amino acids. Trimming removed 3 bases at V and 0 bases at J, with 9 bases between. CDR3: CASSLDSGSYNEQFF. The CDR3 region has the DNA TGTGCCAGCAGCTTGGACTCGGGCTCCTACAATGAGCAGTTCTTC.

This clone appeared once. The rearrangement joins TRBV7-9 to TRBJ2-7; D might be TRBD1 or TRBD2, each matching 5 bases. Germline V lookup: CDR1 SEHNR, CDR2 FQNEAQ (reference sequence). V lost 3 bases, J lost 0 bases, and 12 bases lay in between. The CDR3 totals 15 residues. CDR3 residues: CASSFGTASSYEQYF. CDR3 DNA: TGTGCCAGCAGCTTTGGGACCGCGAGCTCCTACGAGCAGTACTTC.

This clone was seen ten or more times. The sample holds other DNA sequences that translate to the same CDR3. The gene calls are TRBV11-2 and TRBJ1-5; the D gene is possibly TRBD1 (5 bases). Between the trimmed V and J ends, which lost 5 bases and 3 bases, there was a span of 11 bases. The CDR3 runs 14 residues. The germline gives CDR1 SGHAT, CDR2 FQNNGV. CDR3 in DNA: TGTGCCAGCAGCCTAACAGGTTCCAATCAGCCCCAGCATTTT. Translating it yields CASSLTGSNQPQHF.

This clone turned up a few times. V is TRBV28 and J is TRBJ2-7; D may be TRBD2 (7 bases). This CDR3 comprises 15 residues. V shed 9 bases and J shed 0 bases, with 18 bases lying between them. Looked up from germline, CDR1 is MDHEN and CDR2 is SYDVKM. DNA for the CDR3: TGTGCCAGTTCCTTTCGGGGGGCAACCTCCTACGAGCAGTACTTC. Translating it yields CASSFRGATSYEQYF.

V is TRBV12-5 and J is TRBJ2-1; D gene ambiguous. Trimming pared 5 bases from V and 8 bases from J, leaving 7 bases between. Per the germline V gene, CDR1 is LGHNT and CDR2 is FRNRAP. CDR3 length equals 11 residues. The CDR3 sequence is CASGRTHEQFF. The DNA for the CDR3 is TGTGCTAGTGGTCGGACCCATGAGCAGTTCTTC.

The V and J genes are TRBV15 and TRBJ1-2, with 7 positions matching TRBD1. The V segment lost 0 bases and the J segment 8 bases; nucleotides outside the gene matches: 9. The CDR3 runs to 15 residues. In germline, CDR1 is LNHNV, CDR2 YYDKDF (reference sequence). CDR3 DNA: TGTGCCACCAGCAGAGATTTAGGGGGCGCACGGGGCTACACCTTC. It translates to CATSRDLGGARGYTF. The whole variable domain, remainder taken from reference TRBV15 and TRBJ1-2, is DAMVIQNPRYQVTQFGKPVTLSCSQTLNHNVMYWYQQKSSQAPKLLFHYYDKDFNNEADTPDNFQSRRPNTSFCFLDIRSPGLGDTAMYLCATSRDLGGARGYTFGSGTRLTVV.

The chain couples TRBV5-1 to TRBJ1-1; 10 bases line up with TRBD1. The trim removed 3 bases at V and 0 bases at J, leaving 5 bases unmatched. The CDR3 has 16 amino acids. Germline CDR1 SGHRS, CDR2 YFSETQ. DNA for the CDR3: TGCGCCAGCAGCTCGGGACAGGGGCGCATGAACACTGAAGCTTTCTTT. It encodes CASSSGQGRMNTEAFF.

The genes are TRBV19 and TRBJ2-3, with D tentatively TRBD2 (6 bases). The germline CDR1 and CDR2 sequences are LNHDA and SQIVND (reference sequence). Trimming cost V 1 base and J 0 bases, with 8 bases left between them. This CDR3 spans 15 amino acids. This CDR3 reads CASSIGGRSTDTQYF. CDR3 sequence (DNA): TGTGCCAGTAGTATAGGGGGGAGGAGCACAGATACGCAGTATTTT. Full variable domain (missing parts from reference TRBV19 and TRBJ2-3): DGGITQSPKYLFRKEGQNVTLSCEQNLNHDAMYWYRQDPGQGLRLIYYSQIVNDFQKGDIAEGYSVSREKKESFPLTVTSAQKNPTAFYLCASSIGGRSTDTQYFGPGTRLTVL.

The CDR3 region has the DNA TGTGCCAGCAGCGCAACGCCGGACACAGATACGCAGTATTTT. This translates into CASSATPDTDTQYF. The chain joins TRBV9 to TRBJ2-3; D unclear. V lost 3 bases to trimming and J lost 2 bases, with 10 bases between them. The CDR3 has 14 residues. CDR1 SGDLS and CDR2 YYNGEE come from the germline V gene.

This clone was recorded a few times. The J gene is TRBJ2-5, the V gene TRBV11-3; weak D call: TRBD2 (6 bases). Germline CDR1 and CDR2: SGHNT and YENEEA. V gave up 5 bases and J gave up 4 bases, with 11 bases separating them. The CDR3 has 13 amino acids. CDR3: CASSHLGGETQYF. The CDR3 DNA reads TGTGCCAGCAGCCATCTCGGGGGAGAGACCCAGTACTTC.

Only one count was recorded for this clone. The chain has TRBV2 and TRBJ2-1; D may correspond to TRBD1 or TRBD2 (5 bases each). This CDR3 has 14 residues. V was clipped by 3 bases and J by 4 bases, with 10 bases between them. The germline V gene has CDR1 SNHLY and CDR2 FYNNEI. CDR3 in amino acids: CASSDPGRYNEQFF. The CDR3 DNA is TGTGCCAGCAGTGATCCGGGACGTTACAATGAGCAGTTCTTC.

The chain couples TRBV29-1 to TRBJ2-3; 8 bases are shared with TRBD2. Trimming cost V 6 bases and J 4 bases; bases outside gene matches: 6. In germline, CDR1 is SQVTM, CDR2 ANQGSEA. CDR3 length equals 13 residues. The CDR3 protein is CSVAGGGPDTQYF. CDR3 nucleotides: TGCAGCGTCGCGGGCGGGGGGCCAGATACGCAGTATTTT.

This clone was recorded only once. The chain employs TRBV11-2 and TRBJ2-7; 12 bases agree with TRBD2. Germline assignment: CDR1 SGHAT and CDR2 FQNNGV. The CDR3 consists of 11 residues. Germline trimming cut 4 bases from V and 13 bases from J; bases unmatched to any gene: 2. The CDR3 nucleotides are TGTGCCAGCAGCTCGGGACTAGCGGGTTACTTC. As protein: CASSSGLAGYF.

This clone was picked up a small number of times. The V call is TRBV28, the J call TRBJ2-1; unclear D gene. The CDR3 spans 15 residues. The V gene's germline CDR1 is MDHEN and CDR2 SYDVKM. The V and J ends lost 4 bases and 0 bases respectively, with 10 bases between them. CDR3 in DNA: TGTGCCAGCAGTTCGTTCTCGAGCTCCTACAATGAGCAGTTCTTC. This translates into CASSSFSSSYNEQFF. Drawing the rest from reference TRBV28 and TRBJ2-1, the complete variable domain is DVKVTQSSRYLVKRTGEKVFLECVQDMDHENMFWYRQDPGLGLRLIYFSYDVKMKEKGDIPEGYSVSREKKERFSLILESASTNQTSMYLCASSSFSSSYNEQFFGPGTRLTVL.

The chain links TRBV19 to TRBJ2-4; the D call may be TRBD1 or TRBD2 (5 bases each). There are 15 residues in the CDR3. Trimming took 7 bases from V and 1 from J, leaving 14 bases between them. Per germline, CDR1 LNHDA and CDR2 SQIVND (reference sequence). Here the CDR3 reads CASKGRADAKNIQYF. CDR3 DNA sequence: TGTGCCAGTAAGGGGCGGGCTGACGCCAAAAACATTCAGTACTTC.